Included here is one T cell receptor beta chain sequence, with context. Its antigen is unidentified. The CDR3 totals 14 residues. The V end was cut by 0 bases, the J end by 2 bases, with 8 bases between. Germline V gene data show CDR1 as SGHRS and CDR2 as YFSETQ. TCR alpha and TCR beta cDNA libraries with sample barcodes and UMIs came from 5'RACE using constant-segment primers. TCRdb ran MiXCR on the 5' RACE reads and lists one entry per CDR3 protein. This sample has roughly 150,000 distinct CDR3 sequences; roughly 15% occur once, and the top ten carry 13% to 15%. The data were taken from a study of T-cell memory formation after mild COVID-19. Findings and caveats of the study: CD4+ bias marked clones expanding day 15 to 37, unlike balanced contracting clones. Largely, contracting CD4+ clones fell within CM and EM, and contracting CD8+ clones within EMRA.

V is TRBV5-1 and J is TRBJ1-1, with D perhaps matching TRBD1 (5 bases). Sequenced: PBMCs or a T cell subset sorted from them (not recorded which). The TCR comes from an adult woman who had mild COVID-19 (a few samples of this study predate the infection). Cell type and time point are not known. The CDR3 reads CASSLVRENTEAFF. In nucleotides, the CDR3 is TGCGCCAGCAGCTTGGTCAGGGAAAACACTGAAGCTTTCTTT. The whole variable domain, remainder taken from reference TRBV5-1 and TRBJ1-1, is KAGVTQTPRYLIKTRGQQVTLSCSPISGHRSVSWYQQTPGQGLQFLFEYFSETQRNKGNFPGRFSGRQFSNSRSEMNVSTLELGDSALYLCASSLVRENTEAFFGQGTRLTVV.